The table lists the clone carrying this T cell receptor (beta chain) with a few counts. Its specificity is not known. This CDR3 spans 13 amino acids. Germline lookup yields CDR1 SGHRS and CDR2 YFSETQ. V lost 7 bases, J lost 1 base, and 10 bases lay in between. The PCR made use of 60 Vbeta and 13 Jbeta primers. The assay was immunoSEQ multiplex PCR, and TCRdb's table has in-frame clones only and misses some. The profile covers roughly 77,000 clones, with 10% appearing a single time and about 25% taken by the ten largest. These data originate in a study of cytomegalovirus exposure and HLA in healthy donors. Study-wide findings and caveats: As immune exposure information, only CMV serostatus was available. Follow-up analysis later connected one missense variant in DCLRE1C with trimming of TCR beta V- and J-genes. The study assumed roughly uniform donor sequencing depth for presence/absence analyses. Earlier findings revealed that most TCR beta V segments proved productive either about 87% or about 30% of the time.

This clonotype originated in a man aged 55-75 years in good health and CMV-seropositive. Sequenced: PBMCs. The chain combines TRBV5-1 with TRBJ2-3, with D possibly TRBD2 on 6 matching bases. CDR3 DNA: TGCGCCAGCCACGCTAGCGGCACAGATACGCAGTATTTT. As protein: CASHASGTDTQYF.